These 16 T cell receptor beta chains were sequenced from one sample in a study of CD8+ T cells in alopecia areata (dated by TCRdb to the late 2010s). Pooled mouse cutaneous lymph node cells were stained for CD4, CD8alpha, NKG2D, NKG2ACE and other markers, then sorted on a BD Influx. Library preparation employed the immunoSEQ multiplex PCR assay. RNA was extracted from all samples and reverse transcribed into cDNA as template for TCR sequencing. TCRdb limited this immuneACCESS table to in-frame rearrangements with V and J called. A share of clones is missing; checked studies link under half to unresolved V genes, and the rest is unexplained. The data for this sample show over 250,000 clones, each detected more than once. The top ten clones comprise roughly 1.2% of the sample. The specimen sequenced was CD4+ T cells sorted from a lymph node. These receptors were taken from a C3H/HeJ mouse with alopecia areata. The strain carries MHC haplotype H2-k.

Notes on this clone: The germline and genes are mouse ones. Read coverage stops 4 residues before the CDR3 terminus; the germline J gene supplies the remainder. Other DNA sequences in the same sample also yield this CDR3. The chain carries TRBV13-3 and TRBJ2-1, with 7 nucleotides matching TRBD2. Germline V gene sequence: CDR1 NNHDY, CDR2 SYVADS. V lost 2 bases to trimming and J lost 3 bases; unmatched junction nucleotides: 2. This CDR3 has 14 amino acids. The CDR3 is CASSEMGGYAEQFF. The part of the CDR3 DNA that was read is TGTGCCAGCAGTGAGATGGGGGGCTATGCT.

Of note for this clone: Gene labels here are mouse ones. The read is 4 residues too short to cover the CDR3 end, so that end is filled in from the germline J gene. The chain couples TRBV13-2 to TRBJ2-1; tentatively, D is TRBD1 (7 bases). The germline V and J ends were trimmed by 0 bases and 0 bases, with 10 bases remaining between them. Germline V lookup: CDR1 NNHNN, CDR2 SYGAGS (reference sequence). The CDR3 contains 16 residues. Partial CDR3 DNA: TGTGCCAGCGGTGATGCAGGGGGACTTAACTATGCT. Protein sequence: CASGDAGGLNYA. The complete CDR3 sequence is CASGDAGGLNYAEQFF.

Turning to this clone: Gene names are the mouse ones. The part of the CDR3 DNA that was read is TGTGCCAGCAGTTCGCCAGGGGACCAAGAC. Translating gives CASSSPGDQD. The entire CDR3 protein reads CASSSPGDQDTQYF. The rearrangement joins TRBV13-1 to TRBJ2-5; possible D gene TRBD1, 6 bases. Read sequence stops 4 residues before the CDR3 end, and the germline J gene provides the missing end. V was shortened by 4 bases and J by 1 base, with 10 bases between the two germline ends. This CDR3 is built from 14 residues. The germline V gene encodes CDR1 NSHNY and CDR2 SYGAGN.

This clone was counted between two and nine times. It may be a read error: a sequence one base away is much more abundant. Germline and genes here are mouse. Read data end 4 residues before the CDR3 end; the end is taken from the germline J gene. The same CDR3 also results from other DNA sequences found in this sample. This chain links TRBV19 with TRBJ2-2; the match to TRBD1 covers 9 bases. With 3 bases clipped from V and 0 bases from J, the junction kept 0 bases outside the gene matches. The CDR3 length is 15 residues. Germline assignment: CDR1 FNHDT and CDR2 SITEND (reference sequence). CDR3 sequence reads: CASSRDRANTGQLYF. The covered CDR3 bases are TGTGCCAGCAGTAGGGACAGGGCAAACACCGGG.

This clone was picked up a small number of times. Germline and genes: mouse. The CDR3 end is not reached by the read, which stops 4 residues before it; the germline J gene fills it in. Different DNA sequences within this sample yield the same CDR3. V usage is TRBV13-2 and J usage is TRBJ2-3, with 9 nucleotides matching TRBD1. The germline CDR1 and CDR2 sequences are NNHNN and SYGAGS (reference sequence). V lost 2 bases and J lost 1; bases outside the gene matches: 2. The CDR3 length is 15 residues. The CDR3: CASGETGGGAETLYF. The part of the CDR3 DNA that was read is TGTGCCAGCGGTGAAACAGGGGGCGGTGCAGAA.

Comment on this clone: Here the gene names and germline are mouse. The CDR3 end lies 4 residues beyond the end of the read and is filled in from the germline J gene. The chain is built from TRBV19 and TRBJ2-7, with D tentatively TRBD1 (6 bases). CDR3 length equals 14 residues. Germline assignment: CDR1 FNHDT and CDR2 SITEND (reference sequence). CDR3 residues: CASSASGTPYEQYF. The CDR3 bases that were read are TGTGCCAGCAGTGCCTCCGGGACACCATAT.

The table lists this clone with a few counts. These gene names are mouse names. With the read ending 4 residues before the CDR3 end, the germline J gene is used to fill in that end. The chain combines TRBV13-1 with TRBJ2-5; TRBD2 agrees at 8 bases. The CDR3 has 12 amino acids. Looked up from germline, CDR1 is NSHNY and CDR2 is SYGAGN. This CDR3 is CASSRDWDTQYF. The covered CDR3 bases are TGTGCCAGCAGTCGGGACTGGGAC.

A note on this clone: Gene names and germline match the mouse. Read coverage stops 4 residues before the CDR3 terminus; the germline J gene supplies the remainder. The rearrangement links TRBV5 to TRBJ2-3, with 8 bases that match TRBD2. Germline V gene sequence: CDR1 LGHNA, CDR2 YNLKQL (reference sequence). The CDR3 covers 18 residues. Germline trimming cut 0 bases from V and 0 bases from J; bases unmatched to any gene: 8. CDR3 DNA (partial): TGTGCCAGCAGCCAAGATCTAGGCTGGGGGGAGAGTGCAGAA. Its translation: CASSQDLGWGESAE. The full CDR3 reads CASSQDLGWGESAETLYF.

This clone has just a few counts. The gene names here belong to mouse. The read gets to within 3 residues of the CDR3 end, and the germline J gene fills in the rest. The rearrangement uses TRBV13-1 and TRBJ1-6; 7 bases agree with TRBD1. TRBJ1-6 is labeled an ORF, and its function is uncertain. The germline CDR1 and CDR2 sequences are NSHNY and SYGAGN. The V segment lost 5 bases and the J segment 6 bases; nucleotides outside the gene matches: 5. This CDR3 comprises 14 residues. CDR3 DNA (partial): TGTGCCAGCAGCCCCCGGGACAGTAATTCGCCC. This encodes CASSPRDSNSP. The full CDR3 reads CASSPRDSNSPLYF.

Comment on this clone: Gene labels here are mouse ones. CDR3 residues: CASRSRVWNTLYF. The CDR3 bases that were read are TGTGCCAGCAGGTCCAGGGTATGGAAC. This chain uses TRBV19 with TRBJ2-4; TRBD1 is a possible D gene (5 bases). The CDR3 end falls 4 residues outside the read, so it is completed with the germline J gene. This CDR3 is built from 13 residues. The V gene's germline CDR1 is FNHDT and CDR2 SITEND (reference sequence).

Concerning this clone: Gene names and germline refer to mouse. The read falls 4 residues short of the CDR3 end, and the missing part is taken from the germline J gene. In the same sample, other DNA sequences code for this CDR3. This chain uses TRBV19 with TRBJ2-5, with D possibly matching TRBD2 (6 bases). Trimming removed 5 bases at V and 3 bases at J, with 10 bases between. Germline CDR1 FNHDT, CDR2 SITEND (reference sequence). The CDR3 is 13 residues long. CDR3 amino acids: CASSAGVQDTQYF. The DNA read from the CDR3 is TGTGCCAGCAGCGCTGGGGTACAAGAC.

As to this clone: Mouse germline and gene names are used. The sequence runs out 4 residues before the end of the CDR3; the remainder is reconstructed from the germline J gene. This chain links TRBV19 with TRBJ2-1; 8 bases are shared with TRBD2. Germline assignment: CDR1 FNHDT and CDR2 SITEND (reference sequence). Trimming cost V 5 bases and J 0 bases; bases outside gene matches: 4. The CDR3 spans 15 residues. The covered CDR3 bases are TGTGCCAGCAGGCGGGACTGGAATAACTATGCT. Protein product: CASRRDWNNYA. The entire CDR3 is CASRRDWNNYAEQFF. The full variable domain, its missing parts supplied by reference TRBV19 and TRBJ2-1, is GGIITQTPKFLIGQEGQKLTLKCQQNFNHDTMYWYRQDSGKGLRLIYYSITENDLQKGDLSEGYDASREKKSSFSLTVTSAQKNEMAVFLCASRRDWNNYAEQFFGPGTRLTVL.

A few counts support this clone. The gene names given are mouse names. The sequenced fragment ends 4 residues before the CDR3 boundary, so the rest is inferred from the germline J gene. This CDR3 is also generated by other DNA sequences in the sample. The chain recombines TRBV13-1 with TRBJ2-1; weak D call: TRBD1 (6 bases). Trimming removed 3 bases from V and 4 bases from J, with 14 bases in between. Germline values: CDR1 NSHNY, CDR2 SYGAGN. This CDR3 is built from 15 residues. CDR3 sequence: CASSAPGQNYAEQFF. The part of the CDR3 DNA that was read is TGTGCCAGCAGTGCCCCCGGACAGAATTATGCT.

In the case of this clone: Mouse germline and gene names are used. The missing CDR3 end, 4 residues past where the read stops, is filled in from the germline J gene. The chain couples TRBV19 to TRBJ2-1; 10 bases map to TRBD2. V shed 2 bases and J 1 base; nucleotides not matched to a gene: 3. This CDR3 contains 16 residues. Germline CDR1 and CDR2: FNHDT and SITEND (reference sequence). The DNA read from the CDR3 is TGTGCCAGCAGTATGGGACTGGGGTCCAACTATGCT. Its protein product is CASSMGLGSNYA. Given in full, the CDR3 is CASSMGLGSNYAEQFF.

In regard to this clone: Gene names refer to mouse genes. The missing CDR3 end, 4 residues past where the read stops, is filled in from the germline J gene. This chain joins TRBV13-1 and TRBJ2-2, with no clear D. Trimming pared 0 bases from V and 0 bases from J, leaving 6 bases between. The CDR3 loop spans 15 amino acids. Germline CDR1 NSHNY, CDR2 SYGAGN. The CDR3 DNA, read in part, is TGTGCCAGCAGTGATGCAAATCCAAACACCGGG. Amino acid sequence: CASSDANPNTG. The full CDR3 protein reads CASSDANPNTGQLYF.

This clone was picked up many times. Mouse names are used for the genes. The CDR3 end lies 4 residues beyond the end of the read and is filled in from the germline J gene. The chain combines TRBV1 with TRBJ2-2, with TRBD2 as a possible D gene (6 bases). The CDR3 loop spans 17 amino acids. V was shortened by 0 bases and J by 0 bases, with 11 bases between the two germline ends. Germline values: CDR1 NSQYPW, CDR2 LRSPGD (reference sequence). CDR3 in amino acids: CTCSADPGGANTGQLYF. The covered CDR3 bases are TGCACCTGCAGTGCAGATCCGGGGGGAGCAAACACCGGG.